This T cell receptor beta chain derives from a study of T cell responses to AZD1222 COVID-19 vaccine. Overall study results and limits: Rises in breadth and depth of Spike-specific TCRs came after two AZD1222 doses.

Germline CDR1 and CDR2: SNHLY and FYNNEI. The CDR3 has 14 residues. V was cut by 7 bases and J by 8 bases, with 17 bases left in between. The assay was immunoSEQ multiplex PCR, and TCRdb's table has in-frame clones only and misses some. The sample contains 100,000 to 150,000 clones, around 92% of which appear only once. As to this clone: Its specificity is unknown.

The chain carries TRBV2 and TRBJ1-4; D perhaps matches TRBD1 (5 bases). Sequences were derived from peripheral blood, sampled 28 days after the second AZD1222 dose. This TCR derives from an adult who received the AZD1222 COVID-19 vaccine. CDR3 sequence: CASTYASGAEKLFF. The CDR3 DNA reads TGTGCCAGCACTTACGCCAGCGGGGCGGAAAAACTGTTTTTT.